A single T cell receptor (beta chain) is shown here with its context. This CDR3 contains 13 residues. CDR1 DFQATT and CDR2 SNEGSKA come from the germline V gene (reference sequence). This record comes from a study of T cell repertoires in cytomegalovirus infection. TCRdb processed the reads anew with MiXCR; each CDR3 protein has one entry. The sample includes roughly 280,000 distinct CDR3 sequences, roughly an eighth seen only once; the top ten take around 9%. The receptor's source is a human donor in good health (CMV status not recorded). Some clones in this sample may be carry-over from other donors' samples. The chain links TRBV20-1 to TRBJ2-7; 8 bases agree with TRBD1. Sequencing was performed on PBMCs. This chain's CDR3 is CRRGQVDSYEQYF. In DNA form, the CDR3 reads TGCAGGAGGGGACAGGTGGACTCCTACGAGCAGTACTTC.